A selection of T cell receptor beta chains follows, all from one sample in a study of T cells after yellow fever vaccination. TCRdb processed the 5' RACE reads anew with MiXCR; each CDR3 protein has one entry. This repertoire shows 200,000 to 300,000 distinct CDR3 sequences, roughly 13% found once; its top ten account for around 0.55%. The material was CD4+ T cells sorted from PBMCs, obtained 45 days after the yellow fever booster vaccination. The origin of the receptors is a man under 40 who received the YFV17D yellow fever vaccine. The CDR3 runs from the conserved cysteine through the conserved F or W. D genes are given only for firm matches. Clone size appears in some rows only: once, few, many, or a class for an expanded clone.

D: -; J: TRBJ2-1; V: TRBV14; size: -; CDR3: CASSQSLLATKLYNEQFF; DNA: TGTGCCAGCAGCCAAAGTCTCCTCGCCACCAAGCTCTACAATGAGCAGTTCTTC
D: -; J: TRBJ2-3; V: TRBV20-1; size: -; CDR3: CSARDLRGGADTQYF; DNA: TGCAGTGCTAGAGATCTGCGTGGAGGAGCGGATACGCAGTATTTT
D: TRBD1; J: TRBJ2-2; V: TRBV6-2/TRBV6-3; size: few; CDR3: CASMGQGITGELFF; DNA: TGTGCCAGCATGGGACAGGGAATCACCGGGGAGCTGTTTTTT
D: -; J: TRBJ2-3; V: TRBV5-6; size: -; CDR3: CASRRLAGVDTQYF; DNA: TGTGCCAGCAGGAGGCTAGCCGGCGTGGATACGCAGTATTTT
D: TRBD2; J: TRBJ2-5; V: TRBV6-2/TRBV6-3; size: few; CDR3: CASRRTSGGTQYF; DNA: TGTGCCAGCAGAAGGACTAGCGGAGGGACCCAGTACTTC
D: TRBD2; J: TRBJ2-3; V: TRBV20-1; size: few; CDR3: CSAPGREDTQYF; DNA: TGCAGTGCTCCCGGGAGGGAAGATACGCAGTATTTT
D: -; J: TRBJ1-1; V: TRBV7-9; size: -; CDR3: CASSPIGPYTEAFF; DNA: TGTGCCAGCAGCCCGATTGGGCCCTATACTGAAGCTTTCTTT
D: TRBD1; J: TRBJ1-2; V: TRBV6-4; size: few; CDR3: CASSPDRGYGYTF; DNA: TGTGCCAGCAGTCCCGACAGGGGCTATGGCTACACCTTC
D: -; J: TRBJ2-5; V: TRBV5-1; size: -; CDR3: CASKMPETQYF; DNA: TGCGCCAGCAAAATGCCAGAGACCCAGTACTTC
D: -; J: TRBJ1-1; V: TRBV6-1; size: few; CDR3: CASSESREQAFF; DNA: TGTGCCAGCAGTGAATCCCGGGAACAAGCTTTCTTT
D: TRBD1; J: TRBJ2-7; V: TRBV20-1; size: many; CDR3: CSARVGTVRGEQYF; DNA: TGCAGTGCTAGAGTCGGGACAGTAAGGGGCGAGCAGTACTTC
D: -; J: TRBJ2-3; V: TRBV4-2; size: -; CDR3: CASSQEGDTQYF; DNA: TGTGCCAGCAGCCAAGAAGGGGATACGCAGTATTTT
D: TRBD1; J: TRBJ2-2; V: TRBV28; size: many; CDR3: CASIPGQFTGELFF; DNA: TGTGCCAGCATTCCGGGACAGTTCACCGGGGAGCTGTTTTTT
D: -; J: TRBJ2-1; V: TRBV20-1; size: -; CDR3: CSARDPLRADEQFF; DNA: TGCAGTGCTAGAGATCCCCTACGGGCGGATGAGCAGTTCTTC
D: TRBD1; J: TRBJ2-7; V: TRBV28; size: many; CDR3: CASSSGQNNYEQYF; DNA: TGTGCCAGCAGTTCGGGACAGAACAACTACGAGCAGTACTTC
D: -; J: TRBJ2-3; V: TRBV18; size: few; CDR3: CASSPGVSGDTQYF; DNA: TGTGCCAGCTCACCAGGGGTTAGCGGAGATACGCAGTATTTT
D: -; J: TRBJ2-1; V: TRBV6-5; size: few; CDR3: CASSYGFGRGHNEQFF; DNA: TGTGCCAGCAGTTACGGGTTCGGGAGGGGGCACAATGAGCAGTTCTTC
D: -; J: TRBJ1-5; V: TRBV19; size: few; CDR3: CASSAGDQPQHF; DNA: TGTGCCAGCTCAGCAGGGGATCAGCCCCAGCATTTT
D: -; J: TRBJ2-5; V: TRBV10-3; size: -; CDR3: CAISLDRQETQYF; DNA: TGTGCCATCAGCTTAGACAGACAAGAGACCCAGTACTTC
D: TRBD1; J: TRBJ2-7; V: TRBV5-1; size: few; CDR3: CASSLRGQGEQYF; DNA: TGCGCCAGCAGCTTGAGGGGGCAAGGGGAGCAGTACTTC
D: -; J: TRBJ2-3; V: TRBV7-2; size: few; CDR3: CASSLAARTTDTQYF; DNA: TGTGCCAGCAGCTTAGCGGCTAGGACCACAGATACGCAGTATTTT
D: TRBD1; J: TRBJ1-4; V: TRBV27; size: -; CDR3: CASRPHGQGSKKLFF; DNA: TGTGCCAGCAGGCCCCACGGACAGGGAAGTAAAAAACTGTTTTTT
D: -; J: TRBJ2-3; V: TRBV5-1; size: many; CDR3: CASSLRPLGDTQYF; DNA: TGCGCCAGCAGCTTGAGGCCTCTAGGGGATACGCAGTATTTT
D: TRBD1; J: TRBJ1-1; V: TRBV18; size: few; CDR3: CASSPRQGRDTEAFF; DNA: TGTGCCAGCTCACCCAGACAGGGAAGGGACACTGAAGCTTTCTTT
D: -; J: TRBJ2-5; V: TRBV7-2; size: -; CDR3: CASSSGVSRETQYF; DNA: TGTGCCAGCAGCTCAGGGGTTTCGCGAGAGACCCAGTACTTC
D: TRBD2; J: TRBJ2-3; V: TRBV16; size: -; CDR3: CASSPRLASQVTDTQYF; DNA: TGTGCCAGCAGCCCTCGACTAGCGAGCCAGGTAACAGATACGCAGTATTTT
D: -; J: TRBJ1-2; V: TRBV27; size: -; CDR3: CASSPTRTASYGYTF; DNA: TGTGCCAGCAGCCCTACTCGGACGGCTAGCTATGGCTACACCTTC
D: -; J: TRBJ2-2; V: TRBV20-1; size: -; CDR3: CSANSPSSHTGELFF; DNA: TGCAGTGCTAATAGTCCAAGTTCCCACACCGGGGAGCTGTTTTTT
D: TRBD1; J: TRBJ2-7; V: TRBV11-3; size: few; CDR3: CASSKGQTYEQYF; DNA: TGTGCCAGCAGCAAGGGACAGACCTACGAGCAGTACTTC
D: TRBD1; J: TRBJ2-7; V: TRBV29-1; size: many; CDR3: CSVTTGVYSYEQYF; DNA: TGCAGCGTGACCACAGGGGTGTACTCCTACGAGCAGTACTTC
D: TRBD2; J: TRBJ2-3; V: TRBV5-1; size: many; CDR3: CASSLRLAGSTDTQYF; DNA: TGCGCCAGCAGCTTGAGACTAGCGGGAAGCACAGATACGCAGTATTTT
D: -; J: TRBJ1-2; V: TRBV5-1; size: few; CDR3: CASSSGDWGNYGYTF; DNA: TGCGCCAGCAGCTCCGGAGACTGGGGAAACTATGGCTACACCTTC
D: TRBD2; J: TRBJ2-7; V: TRBV15; size: few; CDR3: CATSSGTSGFYEQYF; DNA: TGTGCCACCAGCAGCGGGACTAGCGGTTTCTACGAGCAGTACTTC
D: TRBD2; J: TRBJ2-7; V: TRBV5-6; size: few; CDR3: CASSLILADDYEQYF; DNA: TGTGCCAGCAGCTTGATCCTAGCGGACGATTACGAGCAGTACTTC
D: -; J: TRBJ2-3; V: TRBV6-2/TRBV6-3; size: -; CDR3: CASSYPTRLVLWQYF; DNA: TGTGCCAGCAGTTACCCAACGAGACTAGTCCTCTGGCAGTATTTT
D: -; J: TRBJ2-3; V: TRBV20-1; size: -; CDR3: CSAPRDTASTDTQYF; DNA: TGCAGTGCCCCCCGAGACACCGCTAGCACAGATACGCAGTATTTT
D: TRBD1; J: TRBJ2-1; V: TRBV5-1; size: few; CDR3: CASSLAQTGQSNEQFF; DNA: TGCGCCAGCAGCTTGGCCCAAACGGGACAGTCAAATGAGCAGTTCTTC
D: TRBD2; J: TRBJ2-7; V: TRBV5-1; size: -; CDR3: CASSLSGGLAGPGEQYF; DNA: TGCGCCAGCAGCTTGTCTGGGGGCCTAGCGGGGCCGGGGGAGCAGTACTTC
D: TRBD2; J: TRBJ2-1; V: TRBV7-8; size: many; CDR3: CASSRTSGEQFF; DNA: TGTGCCAGCAGTCGTACTAGCGGCGAGCAGTTCTTC
D: TRBD1; J: TRBJ2-7; V: TRBV5-1; size: few; CDR3: CASSGQGQSEQYF; DNA: TGCGCCAGCTCCGGACAGGGACAATCCGAGCAGTACTTC
D: -; J: TRBJ2-3; V: TRBV5-1; size: -; CDR3: CASSLAGHIGADTQYF; DNA: TGCGCCAGCAGCTTGGCCGGCCATATCGGTGCAGATACGCAGTATTTT
D: -; J: TRBJ2-2; V: TRBV21-1; size: few; CDR3: CASSIGTFGTGELFF; DNA: TGTGCCAGCAGCATCGGGACCTTCGGCACCGGGGAGCTGTTTTTT